The 30 T cell receptor beta chains below were found in one sample sequenced in a study of low-dose radiotherapy and immunotherapy resistance in tumors. The TCRs were subjected to amplification over about 20 PCR cycles employing a constant-region primer in conjunction with a V-primer adapter. TCRdb used MiXCR to reprocess the reads, holding one entry per CDR3 protein. In the table there are under 60,000 distinct CDR3 sequences, approximately 35% of which are singletons. Regarding time point: after trial treatment. Treatment described: LDRT plus nivolumab, ipilimumab, low-dose cyclophosphamide and aspirin (RACIN trial). Here the sequenced sample was PBMCs, taken after low-dose radiotherapy plus immunotherapy. Source of these receptors: a male donor with rectosigmoid adenocarcinoma.

Ten or more counts support this clonotype. The chain uses TRBV27 and TRBJ2-3, with a weak D call TRBD1 (6 bases). Germline V gene data show CDR1 as MNHEY and CDR2 as SMNVEV (reference sequence). This CDR3 contains 13 residues. V was pared by 7 bases and J by 3 bases, with 11 bases between. In nucleotides, the CDR3 is TGTGCCAGCAATAAAGGGGGTACAGATACGCAGTATTTT. Amino acid sequence: CASNKGGTDTQYF.

This clonotype was found many times. As DNA, the CDR3 is TGCGCCAGCACCCTCTTGACAGGTTCCCCTGAAGCTTTCTTT. This gives the protein CASTLLTGSPEAFF. The V call is TRBV5-1, the J call TRBJ1-1, with D perhaps TRBD1 (6 bases). This CDR3 comprises 14 residues. The germline V and J ends were trimmed by 6 bases and 6 bases, with 18 bases remaining between them. In germline, CDR1 is SGHRS, CDR2 YFSETQ.

This clonotype showed up many times. This chain joins TRBV9 and TRBJ2-1; 7 nucleotides agree with TRBD1. Trimming took 5 bases from V and 4 from J; bases not matched to a gene: 6. Per germline, CDR1 SGDLS and CDR2 YYNGEE. The CDR3 is 14 residues long. CDR3: CASSVGQIYNEQFF. The CDR3 DNA reads TGTGCCAGCAGTGTGGGACAGATTTACAATGAGCAGTTCTTC. Supplemented by reference TRBV9 and TRBJ2-1, the full variable domain reads DSGVTQTPKHLITATGQRVTLRCSPRSGDLSVYWYQQSLDQGLQFLIQYYNGEERAKGNILERFSAQQFPDLHSELNLSSLELGDSALYFCASSVGQIYNEQFFGPGTRLTVL.

This clonotype was found many times. The chain employs TRBV11-1 and TRBJ2-1; possibly TRBD2 for D (6 bases). The CDR3 runs 15 residues. The germline CDR1 and CDR2 sequences are SGHAT and FQDESV (reference sequence). V gave up 5 bases and J gave up 2 bases, with 13 bases separating them. The CDR3 is CASSRPTSPYNEQFF. The DNA for the CDR3 is TGTGCCAGCAGCCGCCCGACTAGTCCCTACAATGAGCAGTTCTTC. The full variable domain, in which reference TRBV11-1 and TRBJ2-1 provide the parts outside the CDR3, is EAEVAQSPRYKITEKSQAVAFWCDPISGHATLYWYRQILGQGPELLVQFQDESVVDDSQLPKDRFSAERLKGVDSTLKIQPAELGDSAMYLCASSRPTSPYNEQFFGPGTRLTVL.

The table lists this clonotype with many counts. V gene TRBV12-3 or TRBV12-4 combines with J gene TRBJ2-2; 8 bases line up with TRBD2. This CDR3 contains 14 residues. V shed 8 bases and J 5 bases; nucleotides not matched to a gene: 7. The CDR3 region has the DNA TGTGCCAGCCGAAGCGGGGGTGAAACCGGGGAGCTGTTTTTT. Amino acid sequence: CASRSGGETGELFF.

The chain joins TRBV3-1 to TRBJ2-3; D possibly uses TRBD1 or TRBD2 (6 bases each). This CDR3 has 16 residues. Germline V gene data show CDR1 as LGHDT and CDR2 as YNNKEL (reference sequence). Between the trimmed V and J ends, which lost 6 bases and 4 bases, there was a span of 20 bases. The CDR3 loop is CASSRLGGGMADTQYF. As DNA, the CDR3 is TGTGCCAGCAGTCGACTGGGGGGCGGTATGGCAGATACGCAGTATTTT.

This clonotype has at least ten counts. The gene calls are TRBV20-1 and TRBJ2-1; 7 nucleotides line up with TRBD2. Germline assignment: CDR1 DFQATT and CDR2 SNEGSKA (reference sequence). V was pared by 3 bases and J by 6 bases, with 14 bases of the junction left unmatched. CDR3 length: 16 residues. For the CDR3, the DNA is TGCAGTGCTAGTCTTCCCGGCCGGGGAGGGCGCAATGAGCAGTTCTTC. Translating it yields CSASLPGRGGRNEQFF.

This clonotype occurred a few times. V usage is TRBV19 and J usage is TRBJ1-5, with TRBD1 matching 8 bases. Losses at the gene ends were 9 bases for V and 5 bases for J; bases not matched to a gene: 6. Germline CDR1 LNHDA, CDR2 SQIVND (reference sequence). The CDR3 length is 13 residues. The CDR3: CASWTGSHQPQHF. The CDR3 coding sequence is TGTGCCAGCTGGACAGGGAGTCATCAGCCCCAGCATTTT.

The table lists this clonotype with many counts. V gene TRBV24-1 combines with J gene TRBJ2-5; maybe TRBD2 (6 bases). This CDR3 spans 13 amino acids. Germline values: CDR1 KGHDR, CDR2 SFDVKD. V was trimmed by 10 bases and J by 2 bases, leaving 13 bases between them. The CDR3 region has the DNA TGTGCCACGGGAGGAGGTTCTCAAGAGACCCAGTACTTC. Protein sequence: CATGGGSQETQYF.

This clonotype has a count of ten or more. V is TRBV20-1 and J is TRBJ2-3; 7 bases are shared with TRBD2. Germline V gives CDR1 DFQATT, CDR2 SNEGSKA (reference sequence). This CDR3 has 16 residues. V lost 1 base to trimming and J lost 0 bases; unmatched junction nucleotides: 7. The CDR3 DNA follows: TGCAGTGCTAGAGGTGCCCTAGCGGCAAGCACAGATACGCAGTATTTT. Translation gives CSARGALAASTDTQYF.

In this sample, this clonotype turned up many times. V and J are TRBV16 and TRBJ1-2; D is perhaps TRBD1 (6 bases). CDR3 length: 15 residues. CDR1 and CDR2 (germline): KGHSY, FQNENV. V was clipped by 6 bases and J by 6 bases, with 20 bases between them. CDR3 nucleotides: TGTGCCAGCAGAGGGACAAATACTTACAGGGATGGCTACACCTTC. Protein product: CASRGTNTYRDGYTF.

This clonotype has ten or more counts. The V gene is TRBV20-1, the J gene TRBJ1-1; D unresolved. CDR1 is DFQATT and CDR2 is SNEGSKA in the germline V gene (reference sequence). The CDR3 has 12 residues. Trimming removed 3 bases from V and 2 bases from J, with 7 bases in between. Here the CDR3 reads CSARGFNTEAFF. CDR3 in DNA: TGCAGTGCTAGGGGCTTCAACACTGAAGCTTTCTTT.

Of note for this clonotype: A single base separates this from a much larger clone, so it may be a read error. The V gene is TRBV25-1, the J gene TRBJ2-7, with a weak D call TRBD2 (5 bases). CDR1 MGHDK and CDR2 SYGVNS come from the germline V gene. The CDR3 is 14 amino acids. Trimming left V 3 bases short and J 3 bases short, with 12 bases between. CDR3 protein: CASSDPGSVYEQYF. CDR3 coding DNA: TGTGCCAGCAGTGATCCGGGGTCCGTCTACGAGCAGTACTTC.

Of note for this clonotype: A read error likely explains this, since a far larger clone differs by one base. The CDR3 bases are TGTGCCAGCAGTCGGACAGGTACCTACGAGCAGTTCTTC. Amino acids: CASSRTGTYEQFF. J is TRBJ2-1 and V is TRBV6-2 or TRBV6-3; 7 bases line up with TRBD1. Germline values: CDR1 MNHEY, CDR2 SVGEGT. The CDR3 consists of 13 residues. The V and J ends lost 5 bases and 10 bases, in that order; junction bases with no gene match: 8.

This clonotype has a count of ten or more. The rearrangement joins TRBV19 to TRBJ1-5, with a tentative D call TRBD1 (5 bases). This CDR3 contains 14 residues. Looked up from germline, CDR1 is LNHDA and CDR2 is SQIVND (reference sequence). Trimming cost V 4 bases and J 5 bases, with 12 bases left between them. The CDR3 bases are TGTGCCAGTAGTAACAATGGGGCAGATCAGCCCCAGCATTTT. It is translated as CASSNNGADQPQHF.

This clonotype was detected ten times or more. The chain uses TRBV29-1 and TRBJ2-5; no clear D gene. The CDR3 runs to 12 residues. V lost 5 bases to trimming and J lost 3 bases, with 10 bases between them. From germline, CDR1 is SQVTM and CDR2 ANQGSEA. CDR3 sequence reads: CSVNGGEETQYF. CDR3 nucleotides: TGCAGCGTTAATGGCGGAGAAGAGACCCAGTACTTC.

CDR3 sequence: CASSRWDTTSGTVGDTQYF. The DNA for the CDR3 is TGTGCCAGCAGTCGCTGGGACACTACTAGCGGGACAGTAGGAGATACGCAGTATTTT. The chain recombines TRBV28 with TRBJ2-3, with 10 bases that match TRBD2. Germline V gene data show CDR1 as MDHEN and CDR2 as SYDVKM. Unmatched junction bases numbered 19, after V lost 5 bases and J lost 5 bases. The CDR3 has 19 amino acids.

This clonotype was seen ten or more times. The J gene is TRBJ1-2, the V gene TRBV7-2, with a weak D call TRBD1 (5 bases). The germline gives CDR1 SGHTA, CDR2 FQGNSA. Trimming took off 3 bases at V and 2 bases at J, with 16 bases between the two ends. The CDR3 is 16 residues long. The CDR3 protein is CASSFRDGVLNYGYTF. CDR3 bases: TGTGCCAGCAGCTTTCGGGACGGCGTTTTAAACTATGGCTACACCTTC.

This clonotype was recorded many times. The chain combines TRBV5-1 with TRBJ2-7; TRBD1 agrees at 10 bases. The CDR3 runs 15 residues. The V gene end was trimmed by 2 bases and the J gene end by 3 bases; junction bases not matched to a gene: 5. The germline V gene has CDR1 SGHRS and CDR2 YFSETQ. As DNA, the CDR3 is TGCGCCAGCAGCTTCGGGACAGGGGCTGGCTACGAGCAGTACTTC. This translates into CASSFGTGAGYEQYF. Full variable domain (rest looked up from reference TRBV5-1 and TRBJ2-7): KAGVTQTPRYLIKTRGQQVTLSCSPISGHRSVSWYQQTPGQGLQFLFEYFSETQRNKGNFPGRFSGRQFSNSRSEMNVSTLELGDSALYLCASSFGTGAGYEQYFGPGTRLTVT.

The chain carries TRBV29-1 and TRBJ1-1, with D unresolved. CDR1 is SQVTM, CDR2 ANQGSEA, per germline. The CDR3 runs 13 residues. Trimming removed 7 bases at V and 0 bases at J, with 12 bases between. CDR3 sequence: CSATPQMNTEAFF. For the CDR3, the DNA is TGCAGCGCTACTCCACAAATGAACACTGAAGCTTTCTTT. Drawing the rest from reference TRBV29-1 and TRBJ1-1, the complete variable domain is SAVISQKPSRDICQRGTSLTIQCQVDSQVTMMFWYRQQPGQSLTLIATANQGSEATYESGFVIDKFPISRPNLTFSTLTVSNMSPEDSSIYLCSATPQMNTEAFFGQGTRLTVV.

This chain connects TRBV23-1 to TRBJ2-5; TRBD1 matches at 9 bases. TRBV23-1 is classed as an ORF, of uncertain function. The CDR3 has 15 residues. V gave up 3 bases and J gave up 4 bases; unmatched junction bases: 6. CDR3 loop: CASSQWTGVRETQYF. The CDR3 nucleotides are TGCGCCAGCAGTCAGTGGACAGGGGTGCGAGAGACCCAGTACTTC.

This chain links TRBV7-8 with TRBJ2-2; the D call may be TRBD1 or TRBD2 (5 bases each). CDR3 length: 14 amino acids. Germline V CDR1 and CDR2: SGHVS, FQNEAQ. With 5 bases removed from V and 2 bases from J, the gap between germline ends came to 9 bases. CDR3 loop: CASSTGTNTGELFF. In DNA form, the CDR3 reads TGTGCCAGCAGCACCGGGACCAACACCGGGGAGCTGTTTTTT.

This clonotype was recorded at least ten times. The chain is built from TRBV5-4 and TRBJ2-1; 7 bases are a match to TRBD2. The CDR3 is 12 amino acids. V gave up 2 bases and J gave up 13 bases; unmatched junction bases: 6. The V gene's germline CDR1 is SGHNT and CDR2 YYREEE (reference sequence). CDR3 DNA: TGTGCCAGCAGCTTTTACCGGGAGGCTCAGTTCTTC. Protein product: CASSFYREAQFF. Variable domain in full (rest from reference TRBV5-4 and TRBJ2-1): ETGVTQSPTHLIKTRGQQVTLRCSSQSGHNTVSWYQQALGQGPQFIFQYYREEENGRGNFPPRFSGLQFPNYSSELNVNALELDDSALYLCASSFYREAQFFGPGTRLTVL.

The V gene is TRBV20-1, the J gene TRBJ2-7; possible D gene TRBD1, 5 bases. The CDR3 extends over 14 amino acids. Trimming pared 4 bases from V and 0 bases from J, leaving 13 bases between. Per the germline V gene, CDR1 is DFQATT and CDR2 is SNEGSKA (reference sequence). CDR3 bases: TGCAGTGCTACAGTGACAGCTAGCTCCTACGAGCAGTACTTC. This encodes CSATVTASSYEQYF.

This chain uses TRBV7-8 with TRBJ1-5; perhaps TRBD1 as D (5 bases). The V and J ends lost 2 bases and 5 bases respectively, with 13 bases between them. From germline, CDR1 is SGHVS and CDR2 FQNEAQ. The CDR3 loop spans 15 amino acids. CDR3 nucleotides: TGTGCCAGCAGCTTACAGGCAGGGTCTTATCAGCCCCAGCATTTT. Protein sequence: CASSLQAGSYQPQHF.

This clonotype occurred many times. The V and J genes are TRBV24-1 and TRBJ2-1, with 8 bases lining up with TRBD1. There are 15 residues in the CDR3. The V segment lost 2 bases and the J segment 4 bases; nucleotides outside the gene matches: 3. Germline V gene data show CDR1 as KGHDR and CDR2 as SFDVKD. The CDR3 nucleotides read TGTGCCACCAGTGATTACAGGGGGAAATACAATGAGCAGTTCTTC. This translates into CATSDYRGKYNEQFF.

The rearrangement joins TRBV19 to TRBJ2-5; the match to TRBD1 covers 7 bases. Trimming removed 6 bases from V and 2 bases from J; junction bases left unmatched: 3. Per germline, CDR1 LNHDA and CDR2 SQIVND (reference sequence). CDR3 length equals 13 residues. CDR3 sequence (DNA): TGTGCCAGTAGATCACAGGGGCAAGAGACCCAGTACTTC. This encodes CASRSQGQETQYF.

The CDR3 sequence is CASSLRTGGSEKLFF. CDR3 in DNA: TGTGCCAGCAGCCTAAGGACAGGGGGAAGTGAAAAACTGTTTTTT. This chain links TRBV5-6 with TRBJ1-4, with TRBD1 matching over 10 bases. This CDR3 has 15 amino acids. With V trimmed by 4 bases and J by 7 bases, 7 bases remained unmatched. The germline CDR1 and CDR2 sequences are SGHDT and YYEEEE.

This clonotype was recorded only once. The chain joins TRBV19 to TRBJ2-2; 8 bases are shared with TRBD1. Germline V lookup: CDR1 LNHDA, CDR2 SQIVND (reference sequence). The CDR3 runs to 15 residues. J lost 0 bases, V lost 5 bases, and 2 bases had no gene match. CDR3 loop: CASSQQGANTGELFF. The CDR3 bases are TGTGCCAGTAGTCAACAGGGGGCGAACACCGGGGAGCTGTTTTTT.

In DNA form, the CDR3 reads TGTGCCACGCGACGGGACAGCTATCGAGTAAGCGGCGAGCAGTACTTC. Translated, it gives CATRRDSYRVSGEQYF. The chain couples TRBV10-3 to TRBJ2-7, with TRBD1 matching 7 bases. With V trimmed by 10 bases and J by 6 bases, 21 bases remained unmatched. CDR1 and CDR2 (germline): ENHRY, SYGVKD. The CDR3 has 16 amino acids.